This TCR beta chain originates from a study of cytomegalovirus exposure and HLA in healthy donors. Whole-study findings and limits: Most likely, a cluster of highly shared sequence variants arose as a sequencing artifact.

The CDR3 covers 13 residues. Germline CDR1 SGHNT, CDR2 YYREEE (reference sequence). V was pared by 1 base and J by 7 bases, with 8 bases between. It was with 60 Vbeta and 13 Jbeta primers that the PCR ran. The table came from immunoSEQ multiplex PCR; TCRdb's copy has only in-frame clones and leaves some out. The sample has 150,000 to 200,000 clones; approximately 81% are singletons. With respect to this clone: The target antigen is unknown.

The clonotype originates from a man younger than 45 in good health and CMV-seronegative. The sequenced sample was PBMCs. The J gene is TRBJ2-2, the V gene TRBV5-4; the D gene is possibly TRBD1 (5 bases). This CDR3 reads CASSLQGGGELFF. CDR3 coding DNA: TGTGCCAGCAGCTTGCAGGGCGGCGGGGAGCTGTTTTTT.